This TCR beta chain was sequenced during a study of blood T cell repertoires in COVID-19. For the study at large: There were acute and convalescent COVID-19 samples, and they came from the United States, Italy and Spain.

J lost 1 base, V lost 1 base, and 4 bases had no gene match. The CDR3 is 16 residues long. Germline assignment: CDR1 SGHRS and CDR2 YFSETQ. In the original processing: From reference gene primer amplification, estimates of nucleated cell counts were derived. Using immunoSEQ multiplex PCR, the repertoire was profiled, and TCRdb retains in-frame clones only, with some absent. The DNA was the basis for D and trimming; V, J and clone size are from that table. The top ten hold about a fifth of the sample, which has about 80,000 clones, around 80% seen once. The clonotype comes from a human donor in a cohort sampled during active COVID-19. The J gene is TRBJ1-1, the V gene TRBV5-1; 10 bases fit TRBD1. The sequenced material came from peripheral blood. The CDR3 is CASSLRRTGGNTEAFF. In DNA, the CDR3 is TGCGCCAGCAGCTTGAGACGGACAGGGGGGAACACTGAAGCTTTCTTT.